These 27 T cell receptor beta chains were sequenced from one sample in a study of T cell repertoires in cytomegalovirus infection. Antigen specificity for these receptors is unknown. TCRdb re-analysed the reads in MiXCR, keeping a single row per CDR3 protein. The sample holds approximately 1,000,000 distinct CDR3 sequences; roughly 30% are singletons and the top ten take roughly 12%. The sequences come from cultured CD8+ T cells from PBMCs, collected from culture after CMV antigen stimulation. Receptors originate from a human donor in good health (CMV status not recorded). Some clones in this sample may be carry-over from other donors' samples.

This clonotype occurred a few times. The CDR3 region is CSARQTTYGYTF. CDR3 coding DNA: TGCAGTGCTAGGCAGACTACTTATGGCTACACCTTC. The chain links TRBV20-1 to TRBJ1-2; no clear D gene. The length of the CDR3 is 12 residues. V dropped 3 bases and J dropped 5 bases, with 10 bases sitting between them. CDR1 and CDR2 from the germline V gene are DFQATT and SNEGSKA (reference sequence).

J is TRBJ1-2 and V is TRBV15, with no clear D. CDR3 length: 13 amino acids. Between the trimmed V and J ends, which lost 0 bases and 3 bases, there was a span of 5 bases. Germline V lookup: CDR1 LNHNV, CDR2 YYDKDF (reference sequence). CDR3 in amino acids: CATSRDRDYGYTF. For the CDR3, the DNA is TGTGCCACCAGCAGAGATCGAGACTATGGCTACACCTTC.

This clonotype came up once. This chain connects TRBV6-2 or TRBV6-3 to TRBJ2-2; TRBD2 is a possible D gene (6 bases). V lost 2 bases, J lost 4 bases, and 8 bases lay in between. Germline V CDR1 and CDR2: MNHEY, SVGEGT. This CDR3 is 14 amino acids long. CDR3 loop: CASSYREVTGELFF. In DNA, the CDR3 is TGTGCCAGCAGTTACAGGGAGGTCACCGGGGAGCTGTTTTTT.

The table lists this clonotype with a few counts. This chain joins TRBV27 and TRBJ1-5; no reliable D call. The CDR3 consists of 14 residues. The germline gives CDR1 MNHEY, CDR2 SMNVEV (reference sequence). V was cut by 10 bases and J by 3 bases, with 16 bases left in between. The CDR3 region has the DNA TGTGCCATCGGACTTGGCGGAAACAATCAGCCCCAGCATTTT. Translation gives CAIGLGGNNQPQHF.

As for this clonotype: Since a much larger clone is just one base distant, this may be a read error. This chain uses TRBV6-4 with TRBJ2-2; D gene uncertain. The CDR3 covers 14 residues. Germline loops: CDR1 MRHNA, CDR2 SNTAGT. CDR3 loop: CVSSDDLFTGELFF. The CDR3 DNA reads TGTGTCAGCAGTGACGACTTGTTCACCGGGGAGCTGTTTTTT.

This clonotype was detected many times. One end of the junction varies from germline; a read error may be responsible. The chain couples TRBV27 to TRBJ2-1; TRBD2 matches at 9 bases. Germline CDR1 is MNHEY and CDR2 is SMNVEV (reference sequence). The CDR3 runs 15 residues. CDR3: CASSLGGGAYTEQFF. In DNA form, the CDR3 reads TGTGCCAGCAGTTTGGGCGGGGGGGCCTACACTGAGCAGTTCTTC.

Notes on this clonotype: The junction departs from the called germline gene at one end, perhaps through a read error. The chain couples TRBV7-3 to TRBJ1-1; TRBD1 aligns across 10 bases. The CDR3 length is 14 residues. Germline-derived CDR1 and CDR2 are SGHTA and FQGTGA. The CDR3 DNA is TGTGTCAGCAGCTGGACAGGGGGAAGGACTGAAGCTTTCTTT. Protein product: CVSSWTGGRTEAFF. Together with reference TRBV7-3 and TRBJ1-1, the CDR3 gives the full variable domain: GAGVSQTPSNKVTEKGKYVELRCDPISGHTALYWYRQSLGQGPEFLIYFQGTGAADDSGLPNDRFFAVRPEGSVSTLKIQRTERGDSAVYLCVSSWTGGRTEAFFGQGTRLTVV.

V is TRBV28 and J is TRBJ1-5; D is ambiguous. The CDR3 runs to 15 residues. Germline V lookup: CDR1 MDHEN, CDR2 SYDVKM. V was pared by 6 bases and J by 2 bases, with 14 bases between. CDR3 bases: TGTGCCAGCAGGCTTGGGCGACTCGGCAATCAGCCCCAGCATTTT. As protein: CASRLGRLGNQPQHF.

With regard to this clonotype: A much larger clonotype is one base distant, so this may be a read error. V and J are TRBV7-2 and TRBJ2-2, with D possibly being TRBD1 (5 bases). This CDR3 has 16 residues. The V gene lost 3 bases and the J gene lost 4 bases, with 15 bases spanning the gap. Germline CDR1 and CDR2: SGHTA and FQGNSA. CDR3 sequence: CASSLADSSVTGELFF. The CDR3 DNA reads TGTGCCAGCAGCTTGGCCGACAGTTCCGTCACCGGGGAGCTGTTTTTT.

The chain couples TRBV29-1 to TRBJ1-1; tentatively, D is TRBD1 (6 bases). Germline assignment: CDR1 SQVTM and CDR2 ANQGSEA. This CDR3 region has 16 residues. Trimming stripped 8 bases from V and 1 base from J, with 23 bases between. The CDR3 DNA is TGCAGCACCACAGGGCTATGGAACAGCCCGAACACTGAAGCTTTCTTT. Translation gives CSTTGLWNSPNTEAFF.

J is TRBJ1-3 and V is TRBV7-9; D call uncertain. The CDR3 has 14 amino acids. Germline lookup yields CDR1 SEHNR and CDR2 FQNEAQ (reference sequence). Deletions cut 5 bases from V and 4 bases from J, with 12 bases between. The CDR3 region is CASSRTVIGNTIYF. As DNA, the CDR3 is TGTGCCAGCAGCCGAACAGTGATCGGAAACACCATATATTTT. Full variable domain (rest looked up from reference TRBV7-9 and TRBJ1-3): DTGVSQNPRHKITKRGQNVTFRCDPISEHNRLYWYRQTLGQGPEFLTYFQNEAQLEKSRLLSDRFSAERPKGSFSTLEIQRTEQGDSAMYLCASSRTVIGNTIYFGEGSWLTVV.

The rearrangement joins TRBV12-3 or TRBV12-4 to TRBJ2-5; D remains unclear. The CDR3 consists of 14 residues. The V and J ends lost 6 bases and 1 base respectively, with 12 bases between them. CDR3 residues: CASSPARSQETQYF. CDR3 nucleotides: TGTGCCAGCAGCCCGGCGAGGAGCCAAGAGACCCAGTACTTC.

The chain employs TRBV13 and TRBJ2-4; D possibly uses TRBD1 or TRBD2 (6 bases each). The CDR3 spans 16 residues. The germline V gene has CDR1 PRHDT and CDR2 FYEKMQ (reference sequence). V lost 0 bases and J 3 bases, leaving 12 bases between the germline ends. The CDR3 DNA reads TGTGCCAGCAGCTTAGGCCTGGGGGGCGGCAAAAACATTCAGTACTTC. Translating it yields CASSLGLGGGKNIQYF.

As concerns this clonotype: A much larger clone differs by one base, so this may be a read error. The chain is built from TRBV7-8 and TRBJ1-2; a possible D gene is TRBD1 (6 bases). V was clipped by 1 base and J by 6 bases, with 15 bases between them. This CDR3 spans 15 amino acids. Germline values: CDR1 SGHVS, CDR2 FQNEAQ. The CDR3 protein is CASSLGPDSLHGYTF. The CDR3 DNA reads as TGTGCCAGCAGCTTAGGCCCGGACAGCCTCCATGGCTACACCTTC. The whole variable domain, remainder taken from reference TRBV7-8 and TRBJ1-2, is GAGVSQSPRYKVAKRGQDVALRCDPISGHVSLFWYQQALGQGPEFLTYFQNEAQLDKSGLPSDRFFAERPEGSVSTLKIQRTQQEDSAVYLCASSLGPDSLHGYTFGSGTRLTVV.

A few counts support this clonotype. This rearrangement joins TRBV7-6 to TRBJ2-5, with TRBD1 identical over 8 bases. The CDR3 is 14 amino acids. Per germline, CDR1 SGHVS and CDR2 FNYEAQ. V was pared by 5 bases and J by 7 bases, with 9 bases of the junction left unmatched. CDR3 sequence reads: CASSPGQGRGTQYF. The CDR3 DNA is TGTGCCAGCAGCCCTGGACAGGGTAGAGGGACCCAGTACTTC.

The chain has TRBV6-6 and TRBJ1-2, with D unresolved. Germline CDR1 and CDR2: MNHNY and SVGAGI (reference sequence). The CDR3 consists of 15 residues. The V end lost 7 bases, the J end lost 5 bases, and 20 bases lay between the germline ends. CDR3 amino acids: CASTYGDRLSYGYTF. CDR3 nucleotides: TGTGCCAGCACCTATGGGGATCGCCTCTCTTATGGCTACACCTTC.

A word on this clonotype: This clone may be a read error of a much larger clone one base away. J is TRBJ2-1 and V is TRBV6-8; TRBD2 agrees at 8 bases. The CDR3 loop spans 13 amino acids. Germline lookup yields CDR1 MNHGY and CDR2 SAAAGT. CDR3 region: CVSSGGTYNEQFF. The CDR3 DNA is TGTGTCAGTTCGGGGGGGACCTACAATGAGCAGTTCTTC.

This clonotype was seen at least ten times. The chain has TRBV7-2 and TRBJ2-7; D call uncertain. CDR1 and CDR2 from the germline V gene are SGHTA and FQGNSA. V lost 1 base and J 3 bases, leaving 7 bases between the germline ends. This CDR3 is built from 13 residues. CDR3 nucleotides: TGTGCCAGCAGCTTAGAAGGGCACTACGAGCAGTACGTC. It specifies CASSLEGHYEQYV.

This clonotype was seen more than once but under ten times. The chain couples TRBV6-5 to TRBJ1-6; a weak D match, TRBD1 (5 bases). This CDR3 has 17 amino acids. Germline CDR1 MNHEY, CDR2 SVGAGI. V lost 2 bases, J lost 7 bases, and 18 bases lay in between. CDR3 region: CASSYLAPGTGNSPLHF. The CDR3 DNA reads TGTGCCAGCAGTTACCTTGCCCCCGGGACTGGGAATTCACCCCTCCACTTT.

V gene TRBV6-6 combines with J gene TRBJ2-7; D not certain. V was pared by 2 bases and J by 5 bases, with 4 bases between. This CDR3 has 11 residues. Germline assignment: CDR1 MNHNY and CDR2 SVGAGI (reference sequence). The CDR3 region has the DNA TGTGCCAGCAGTTACCAGGACGAGCAGTACGTC. Translating it yields CASSYQDEQYV.

This CDR3 is CSRFRGAEGYTF. The CDR3 nucleotides are TGCAGTCGATTTAGGGGGGCAGAGGGCTACACCTTC. V is TRBV20-1 and J is TRBJ1-2; possible D gene TRBD1, 6 bases. V was pared by 8 bases and J by 8 bases, with 18 bases between. The CDR3 is made up of 12 amino acids. Germline V gene sequence: CDR1 DFQATT, CDR2 SNEGSKA (reference sequence).

The chain is built from TRBV9 and TRBJ2-6; 8 bases match TRBD1. V was pared by 5 bases and J by 5 bases, with 3 bases of the junction left unmatched. The CDR3 extends over 14 amino acids. CDR1 is SGDLS, CDR2 YYNGEE, per germline. Here the CDR3 DNA reads TGTGCCAGCAGTACAGGGGGTAGGGCCAACGTCCTGACTTTC. This translates into CASSTGGRANVLTF.

The V call is TRBV2, the J call TRBJ2-7; 11 nucleotides match TRBD1. The V gene's germline CDR1 is SNHLY and CDR2 FYNNEI. CDR3 length equals 14 residues. The V segment lost 6 bases and the J segment 7 bases; nucleotides outside the gene matches: 8. CDR3 nucleotides: TGTGCCAGCAGGCTGGGACAGGGGGTGGGAGAGCAGTACGTC. This sequence encodes CASRLGQGVGEQYV.

A remark on this clonotype: At one end the junction does not follow the germline gene, possibly because of a read error. This chain connects TRBV19 to TRBJ2-1, with D tentatively TRBD1 (6 bases). This CDR3 has 17 amino acids. Per germline, CDR1 LNHDA and CDR2 SQIVND (reference sequence). The CDR3 region has the DNA TGTGCCAATAGTATTCCCCGACAGGAGAGCTCCTACAATGAGCAGTTCTTC. It codes for CANSIPRQESSYNEQFF.

V is TRBV5-1 and J is TRBJ2-1; the match to TRBD2 covers 11 bases. V dropped 3 bases and J dropped 8; count of bases not matched to a gene: 7. Per the germline V gene, CDR1 is SGHRS and CDR2 is YFSETQ. The CDR3 covers 15 residues. The CDR3 is CASSSKPGLADEQFF. The CDR3 nucleotides are TGCGCCAGCAGCTCAAAACCGGGACTAGCGGATGAGCAGTTCTTC.

CDR3 region: CASSSTTGAEAFF. The CDR3 coding sequence is TGCGCCAGCAGCTCCACGACAGGGGCCGAAGCTTTCTTT. The chain employs TRBV5-1 and TRBJ1-1, with TRBD1 matching over 8 bases. V lost 3 bases to trimming and J lost 8 bases; unmatched junction nucleotides: 6. Per germline, CDR1 SGHRS and CDR2 YFSETQ. The CDR3 is 13 amino acids. Based on the CDR3 plus reference TRBV5-1 and TRBJ1-1, the full variable domain is KAGVTQTPRYLIKTRGQQVTLSCSPISGHRSVSWYQQTPGQGLQFLFEYFSETQRNKGNFPGRFSGRQFSNSRSEMNVSTLELGDSALYLCASSSTTGAEAFFGQGTRLTVV.

V and J are TRBV12-3 or TRBV12-4 and TRBJ1-2; D unresolved. The V end was cut by 5 bases, the J end by 7 bases, with 14 bases between. CDR3 size: 13 residues. The CDR3 is CASSPGRHFGYTF. CDR3 DNA sequence: TGTGCCAGCAGTCCAGGTCGCCATTTTGGCTACACCTTC.